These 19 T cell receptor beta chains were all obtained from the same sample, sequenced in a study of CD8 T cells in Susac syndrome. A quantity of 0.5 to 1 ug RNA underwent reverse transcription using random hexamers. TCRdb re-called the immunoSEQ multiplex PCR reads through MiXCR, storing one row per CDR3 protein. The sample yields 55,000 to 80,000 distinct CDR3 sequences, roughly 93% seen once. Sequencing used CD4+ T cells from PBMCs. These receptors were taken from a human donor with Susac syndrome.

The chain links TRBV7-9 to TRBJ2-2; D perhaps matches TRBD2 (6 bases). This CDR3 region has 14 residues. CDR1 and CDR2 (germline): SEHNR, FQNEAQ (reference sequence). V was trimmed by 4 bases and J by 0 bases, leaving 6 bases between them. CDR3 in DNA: TGTGCCAGCAGCTGGGACTCGAACACCGGGGAGCTGTTTTTT. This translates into CASSWDSNTGELFF.

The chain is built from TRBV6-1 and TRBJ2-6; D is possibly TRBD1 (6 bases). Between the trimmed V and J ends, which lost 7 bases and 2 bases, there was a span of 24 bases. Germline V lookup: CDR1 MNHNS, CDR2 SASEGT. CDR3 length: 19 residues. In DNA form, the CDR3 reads TGTGCCAGCACCCCCCTAGGTGTCAGGGGATTAGCTGGGGCCAACGTCCTGACTTTC. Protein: CASTPLGVRGLAGANVLTF.

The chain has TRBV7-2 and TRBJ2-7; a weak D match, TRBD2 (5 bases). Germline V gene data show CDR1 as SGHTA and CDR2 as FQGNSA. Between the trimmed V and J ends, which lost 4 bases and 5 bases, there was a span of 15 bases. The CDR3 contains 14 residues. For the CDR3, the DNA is TGTGCCAGCAGCTACAACGGACTGCTCCACGAGCAGTACTTC. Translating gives CASSYNGLLHEQYF.

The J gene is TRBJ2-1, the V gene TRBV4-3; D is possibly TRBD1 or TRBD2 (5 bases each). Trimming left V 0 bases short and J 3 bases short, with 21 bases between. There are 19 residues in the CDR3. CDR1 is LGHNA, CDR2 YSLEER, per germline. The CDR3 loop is CASSQEGTGTAPRYNEQFF. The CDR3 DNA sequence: TGCGCCAGCAGCCAAGAGGGGACCGGGACGGCGCCCCGCTACAATGAGCAGTTCTTC.

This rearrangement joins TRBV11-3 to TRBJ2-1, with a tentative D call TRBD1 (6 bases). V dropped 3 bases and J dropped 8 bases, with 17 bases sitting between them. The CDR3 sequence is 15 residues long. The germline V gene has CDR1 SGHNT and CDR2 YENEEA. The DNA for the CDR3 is TGTGCCAGCAGCTTCCTTACAGGGTGGAGGTATGAGCAGTTCTTC. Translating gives CASSFLTGWRYEQFF.

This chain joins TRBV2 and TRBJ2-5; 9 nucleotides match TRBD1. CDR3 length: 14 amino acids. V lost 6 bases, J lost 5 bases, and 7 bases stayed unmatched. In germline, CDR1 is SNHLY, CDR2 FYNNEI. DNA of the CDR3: TGTGCCAGCAGCCTGGACAGGGGTTGGGAGACCCAGTACTTC. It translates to CASSLDRGWETQYF. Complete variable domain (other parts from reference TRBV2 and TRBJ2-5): EPEVTQTPSHQVTQMGQEVILRCVPISNHLYFYWYRQILGQKVEFLVSFYNNEISEKSEIFDDQFSVERPDGSNFTLKIRSTKLEDSAMYFCASSLDRGWETQYFGPGTRLLVL.

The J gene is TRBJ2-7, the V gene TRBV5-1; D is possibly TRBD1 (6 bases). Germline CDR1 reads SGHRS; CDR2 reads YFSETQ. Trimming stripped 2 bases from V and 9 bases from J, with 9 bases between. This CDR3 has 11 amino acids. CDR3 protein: CASSLSGAQYF. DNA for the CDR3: TGCGCCAGCAGCTTATCAGGGGCGCAGTACTTC.

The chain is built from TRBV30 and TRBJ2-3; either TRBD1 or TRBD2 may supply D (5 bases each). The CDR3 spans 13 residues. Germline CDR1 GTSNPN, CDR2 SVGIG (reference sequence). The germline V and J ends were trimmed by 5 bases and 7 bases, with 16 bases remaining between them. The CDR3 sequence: CAWGRGEEHTQYF. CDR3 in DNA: TGTGCCTGGGGTAGGGGAGAAGAACATACGCAGTATTTT.

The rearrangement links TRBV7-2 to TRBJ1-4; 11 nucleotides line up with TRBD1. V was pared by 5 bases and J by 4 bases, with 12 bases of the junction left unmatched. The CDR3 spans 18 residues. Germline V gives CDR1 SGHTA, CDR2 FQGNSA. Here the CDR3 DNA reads TGTGCCAGCAGCCCCCAGTCTGGGACAGGGGGAATTAATGAAAAACTGTTTTTT. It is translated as CASSPQSGTGGINEKLFF.

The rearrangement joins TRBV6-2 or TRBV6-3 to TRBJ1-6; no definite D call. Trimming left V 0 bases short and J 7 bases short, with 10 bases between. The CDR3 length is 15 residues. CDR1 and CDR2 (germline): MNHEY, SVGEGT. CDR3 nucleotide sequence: TGTGCCAGCAGTTACTCGAACATGGAAAATTCACCCCTCCACTTT. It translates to CASSYSNMENSPLHF.

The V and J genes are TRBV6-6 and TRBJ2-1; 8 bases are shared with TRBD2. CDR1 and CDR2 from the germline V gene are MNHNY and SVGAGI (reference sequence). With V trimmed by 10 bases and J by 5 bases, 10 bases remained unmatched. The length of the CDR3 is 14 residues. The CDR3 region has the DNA TGTGCCATTCAACGGGGGGGCCTAGACAATGAGCAGTTCTTC. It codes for CAIQRGGLDNEQFF.

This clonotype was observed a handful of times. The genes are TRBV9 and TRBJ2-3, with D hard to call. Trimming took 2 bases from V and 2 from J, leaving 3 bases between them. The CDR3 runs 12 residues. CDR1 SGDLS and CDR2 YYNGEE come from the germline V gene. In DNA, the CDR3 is TGTGCCAGCAGCGTGGCCACAGATACGCAGTATTTT. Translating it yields CASSVATDTQYF. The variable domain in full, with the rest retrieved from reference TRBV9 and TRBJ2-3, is DSGVTQTPKHLITATGQRVTLRCSPRSGDLSVYWYQQSLDQGLQFLIQYYNGEERAKGNILERFSAQQFPDLHSELNLSSLELGDSALYFCASSVATDTQYFGPGTRLTVL.

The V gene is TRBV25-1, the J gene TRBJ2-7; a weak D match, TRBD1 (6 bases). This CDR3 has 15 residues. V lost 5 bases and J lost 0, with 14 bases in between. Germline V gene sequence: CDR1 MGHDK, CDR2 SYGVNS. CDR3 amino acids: CASSPDRRNSYEQYF. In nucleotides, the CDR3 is TGTGCCAGCAGTCCTGACAGGCGTAACTCCTACGAGCAGTACTTC.

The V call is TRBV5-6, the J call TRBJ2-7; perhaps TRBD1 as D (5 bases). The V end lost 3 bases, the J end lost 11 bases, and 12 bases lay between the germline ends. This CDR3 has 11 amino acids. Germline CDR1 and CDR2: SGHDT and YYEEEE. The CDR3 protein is CASSWGTEKYF. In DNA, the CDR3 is TGTGCCAGCAGCTGGGGCACGGAGAAGTACTTC.

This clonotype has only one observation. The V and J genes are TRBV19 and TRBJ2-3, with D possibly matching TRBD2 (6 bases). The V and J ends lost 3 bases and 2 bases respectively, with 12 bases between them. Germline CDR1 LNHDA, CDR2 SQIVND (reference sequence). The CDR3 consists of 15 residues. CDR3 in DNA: TGTGCCAGTAGTATCGGCGGGGACTCCACAGATACGCAGTATTTT. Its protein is CASSIGGDSTDTQYF.

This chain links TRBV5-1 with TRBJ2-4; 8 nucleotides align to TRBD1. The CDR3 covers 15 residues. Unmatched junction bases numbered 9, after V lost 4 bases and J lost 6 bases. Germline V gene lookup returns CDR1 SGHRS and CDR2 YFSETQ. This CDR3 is CASSPTGQGGNIQYF. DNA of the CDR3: TGCGCCAGCAGCCCCACCGGACAGGGAGGAAACATTCAGTACTTC. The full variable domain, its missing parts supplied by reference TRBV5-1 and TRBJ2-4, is KAGVTQTPRYLIKTRGQQVTLSCSPISGHRSVSWYQQTPGQGLQFLFEYFSETQRNKGNFPGRFSGRQFSNSRSEMNVSTLELGDSALYLCASSPTGQGGNIQYFGAGTRLSVL.

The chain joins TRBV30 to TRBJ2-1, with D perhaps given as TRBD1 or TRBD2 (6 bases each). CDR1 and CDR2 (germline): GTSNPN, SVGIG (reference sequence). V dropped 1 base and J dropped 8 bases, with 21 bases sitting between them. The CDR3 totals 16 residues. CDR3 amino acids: CAWSALGGGPVYEQFF. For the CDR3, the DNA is TGTGCCTGGAGTGCTTTGGGTGGGGGGCCCGTGTATGAGCAGTTCTTC.

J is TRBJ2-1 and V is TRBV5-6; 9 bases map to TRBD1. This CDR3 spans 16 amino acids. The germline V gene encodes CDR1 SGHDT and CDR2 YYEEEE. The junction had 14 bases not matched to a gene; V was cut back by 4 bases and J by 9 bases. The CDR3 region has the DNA TGTGCCAGCAGCATAACCGGGACAGGGAATCACGGTGAGCAGTTCTTC. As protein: CASSITGTGNHGEQFF.

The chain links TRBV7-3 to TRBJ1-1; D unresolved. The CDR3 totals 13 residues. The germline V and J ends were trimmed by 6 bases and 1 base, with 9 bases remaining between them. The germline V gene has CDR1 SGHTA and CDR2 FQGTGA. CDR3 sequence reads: CASRANPNTEAFF. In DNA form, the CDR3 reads TGTGCCAGCAGAGCAAACCCGAACACTGAAGCTTTCTTT.